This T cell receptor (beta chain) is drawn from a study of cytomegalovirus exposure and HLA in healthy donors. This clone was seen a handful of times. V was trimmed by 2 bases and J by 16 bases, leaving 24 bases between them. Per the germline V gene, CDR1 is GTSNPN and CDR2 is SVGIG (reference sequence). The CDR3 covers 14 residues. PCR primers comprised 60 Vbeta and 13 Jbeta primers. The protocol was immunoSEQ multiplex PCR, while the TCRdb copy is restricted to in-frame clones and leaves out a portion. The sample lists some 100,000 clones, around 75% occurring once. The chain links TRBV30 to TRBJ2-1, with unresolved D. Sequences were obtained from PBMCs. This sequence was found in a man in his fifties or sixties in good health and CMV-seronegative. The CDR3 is CAWSPHPSINERFF. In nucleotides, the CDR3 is TGTGCCTGGAGTCCCCACCCCTCCATCAATGAGCGCTTCTTC.